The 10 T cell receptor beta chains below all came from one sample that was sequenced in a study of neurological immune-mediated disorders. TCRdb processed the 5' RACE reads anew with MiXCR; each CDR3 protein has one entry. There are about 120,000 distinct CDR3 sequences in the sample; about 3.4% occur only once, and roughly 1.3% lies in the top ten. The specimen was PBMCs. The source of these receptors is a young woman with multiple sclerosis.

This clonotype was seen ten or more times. DNA for the CDR3: TGCAGTGCTAGGGGCGGACAGGGGGCTTCTGACACTGAAGCTTTCTTT. Translating gives CSARGGQGASDTEAFF. This chain uses TRBV20-1 with TRBJ1-1; 11 nucleotides line up with TRBD1. Germline CDR1 reads DFQATT; CDR2 reads SNEGSKA (reference sequence). The CDR3 totals 16 residues. V shed 3 bases, J shed 3 bases, and the junction held 9 bases outside the gene matches.

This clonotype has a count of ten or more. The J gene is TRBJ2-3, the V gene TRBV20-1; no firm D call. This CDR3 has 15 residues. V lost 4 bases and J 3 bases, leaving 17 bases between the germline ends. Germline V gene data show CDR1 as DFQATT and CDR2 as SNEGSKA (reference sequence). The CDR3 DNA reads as TGCAGTGCTATTTGGTCGGGTCTCCCTACAGATACGCAGTATTTT. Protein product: CSAIWSGLPTDTQYF.

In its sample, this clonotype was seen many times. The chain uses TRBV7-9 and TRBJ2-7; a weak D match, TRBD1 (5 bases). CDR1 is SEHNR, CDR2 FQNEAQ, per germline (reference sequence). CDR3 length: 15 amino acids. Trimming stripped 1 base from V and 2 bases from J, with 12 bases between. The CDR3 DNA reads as TGTGCCAGCAGCTTAGTAGTAGGGGAAGCCTACGAGCAGTACTTC. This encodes CASSLVVGEAYEQYF.

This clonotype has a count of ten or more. The chain's CDR3 is CASSANSRDRGRRAGELFF. As DNA, the CDR3 is TGTGCCAGCAGCGCCAACTCACGGGACAGGGGGCGGAGGGCCGGGGAGCTGTTTTTT. The chain uses TRBV9 and TRBJ2-2; TRBD1 aligns across 12 bases. The J segment lost 6 bases and the V segment lost 3 bases, leaving 15 bases of the junction unmatched. This CDR3 spans 19 amino acids. Germline V CDR1 and CDR2: SGDLS, YYNGEE.

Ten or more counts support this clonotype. As DNA, the CDR3 is TGTGCCAGCAGCCAAGACCTAAGGGCCTCCTACGAGCAGTACTTC. This sequence encodes CASSQDLRASYEQYF. The V and J genes are TRBV14 and TRBJ2-7; D gene ambiguous. The CDR3 contains 15 residues. V was shortened by 0 bases and J by 0 bases, with 9 bases between the two germline ends. CDR1 and CDR2 (germline): SGHDN, FVKESK.

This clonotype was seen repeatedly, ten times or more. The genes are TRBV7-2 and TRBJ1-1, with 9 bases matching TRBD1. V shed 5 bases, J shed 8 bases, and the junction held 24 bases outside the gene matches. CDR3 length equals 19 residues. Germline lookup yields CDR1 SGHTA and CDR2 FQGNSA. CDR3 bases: TGTGCCAGCAGCCATCGGCCGACAGGGGGGATCATCGTCCGAATCGAAGCTTTCTTT. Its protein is CASSHRPTGGIIVRIEAFF.

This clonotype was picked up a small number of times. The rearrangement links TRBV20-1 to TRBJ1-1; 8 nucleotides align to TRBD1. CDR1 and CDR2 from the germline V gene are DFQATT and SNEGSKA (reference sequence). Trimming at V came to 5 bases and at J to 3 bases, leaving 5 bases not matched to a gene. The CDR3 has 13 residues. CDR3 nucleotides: TGCAGTGCTCCCGGACAGGGAGACACTGAAGCTTTCTTT. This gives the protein CSAPGQGDTEAFF.

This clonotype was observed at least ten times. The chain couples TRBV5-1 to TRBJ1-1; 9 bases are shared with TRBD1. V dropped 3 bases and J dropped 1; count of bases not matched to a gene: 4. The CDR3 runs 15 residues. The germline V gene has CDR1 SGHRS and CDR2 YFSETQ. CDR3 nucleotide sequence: TGCGCCAGCAGCTCATGGACAGGGGAGAACACTGAAGCTTTCTTT. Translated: CASSSWTGENTEAFF.

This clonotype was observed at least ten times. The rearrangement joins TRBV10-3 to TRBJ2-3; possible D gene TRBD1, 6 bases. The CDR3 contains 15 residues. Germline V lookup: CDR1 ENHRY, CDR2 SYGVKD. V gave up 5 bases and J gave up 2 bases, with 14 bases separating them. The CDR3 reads CAISPGQIFTDTQYF. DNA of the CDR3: TGTGCCATCAGTCCTGGACAGATCTTCACAGATACGCAGTATTTT.

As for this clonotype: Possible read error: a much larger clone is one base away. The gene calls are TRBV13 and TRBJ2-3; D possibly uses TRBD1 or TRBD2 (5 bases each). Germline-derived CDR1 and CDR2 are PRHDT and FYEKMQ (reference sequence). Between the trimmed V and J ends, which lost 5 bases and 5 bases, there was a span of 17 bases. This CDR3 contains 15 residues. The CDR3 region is CASSDGGSPRDTQYF. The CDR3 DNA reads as TGTGCCAGCAGCGATGGGGGAAGTCCTAGAGATACGCAGTATTTT.